This T cell receptor (beta chain) was captured in a study of T-cell reconstitution after alpha-beta-depleted transplantation in children. Study results and limitations: It was newly produced T cells that mostly accounted for T-cell counts and diversity one year after transplant. Where some patients showed high TCRbeta diversity at day 60, it came from recipient T cells and thymic progenitors that had survived. Where alpha-beta T cells came from about two months after transplant was reportedly several hundred expanded graft clones.

Unique molecular identifiers were built into the TCRbeta library. MiXCR was run by TCRdb on the PCR reads, yielding one entry per CDR3 protein. This sample has about 440,000 distinct CDR3 sequences, with over 40% found just once. Germline V gene sequence: CDR1 SQVTM, CDR2 ANQGSEA. The CDR3 consists of 13 residues. Trimming took 0 bases from V and 4 from J, leaving 7 bases between them. In this sample, this clonotype turned up once. Its antigen remains unidentified. V is TRBV29-1 and J is TRBJ2-1; unclear D gene. Sequencing was performed on PBMCs, taken before TCRalphabeta/CD19-depleted stem cell transplant. The TCR originated in a girl aged 2-15 years with aplastic anemia, due to receive a stem cell transplant. In nucleotides, the CDR3 is TGCAGCGTTGAAGAAGGTCGGTACAATGAGCAGTTCTTC. Protein product: CSVEEGRYNEQFF.